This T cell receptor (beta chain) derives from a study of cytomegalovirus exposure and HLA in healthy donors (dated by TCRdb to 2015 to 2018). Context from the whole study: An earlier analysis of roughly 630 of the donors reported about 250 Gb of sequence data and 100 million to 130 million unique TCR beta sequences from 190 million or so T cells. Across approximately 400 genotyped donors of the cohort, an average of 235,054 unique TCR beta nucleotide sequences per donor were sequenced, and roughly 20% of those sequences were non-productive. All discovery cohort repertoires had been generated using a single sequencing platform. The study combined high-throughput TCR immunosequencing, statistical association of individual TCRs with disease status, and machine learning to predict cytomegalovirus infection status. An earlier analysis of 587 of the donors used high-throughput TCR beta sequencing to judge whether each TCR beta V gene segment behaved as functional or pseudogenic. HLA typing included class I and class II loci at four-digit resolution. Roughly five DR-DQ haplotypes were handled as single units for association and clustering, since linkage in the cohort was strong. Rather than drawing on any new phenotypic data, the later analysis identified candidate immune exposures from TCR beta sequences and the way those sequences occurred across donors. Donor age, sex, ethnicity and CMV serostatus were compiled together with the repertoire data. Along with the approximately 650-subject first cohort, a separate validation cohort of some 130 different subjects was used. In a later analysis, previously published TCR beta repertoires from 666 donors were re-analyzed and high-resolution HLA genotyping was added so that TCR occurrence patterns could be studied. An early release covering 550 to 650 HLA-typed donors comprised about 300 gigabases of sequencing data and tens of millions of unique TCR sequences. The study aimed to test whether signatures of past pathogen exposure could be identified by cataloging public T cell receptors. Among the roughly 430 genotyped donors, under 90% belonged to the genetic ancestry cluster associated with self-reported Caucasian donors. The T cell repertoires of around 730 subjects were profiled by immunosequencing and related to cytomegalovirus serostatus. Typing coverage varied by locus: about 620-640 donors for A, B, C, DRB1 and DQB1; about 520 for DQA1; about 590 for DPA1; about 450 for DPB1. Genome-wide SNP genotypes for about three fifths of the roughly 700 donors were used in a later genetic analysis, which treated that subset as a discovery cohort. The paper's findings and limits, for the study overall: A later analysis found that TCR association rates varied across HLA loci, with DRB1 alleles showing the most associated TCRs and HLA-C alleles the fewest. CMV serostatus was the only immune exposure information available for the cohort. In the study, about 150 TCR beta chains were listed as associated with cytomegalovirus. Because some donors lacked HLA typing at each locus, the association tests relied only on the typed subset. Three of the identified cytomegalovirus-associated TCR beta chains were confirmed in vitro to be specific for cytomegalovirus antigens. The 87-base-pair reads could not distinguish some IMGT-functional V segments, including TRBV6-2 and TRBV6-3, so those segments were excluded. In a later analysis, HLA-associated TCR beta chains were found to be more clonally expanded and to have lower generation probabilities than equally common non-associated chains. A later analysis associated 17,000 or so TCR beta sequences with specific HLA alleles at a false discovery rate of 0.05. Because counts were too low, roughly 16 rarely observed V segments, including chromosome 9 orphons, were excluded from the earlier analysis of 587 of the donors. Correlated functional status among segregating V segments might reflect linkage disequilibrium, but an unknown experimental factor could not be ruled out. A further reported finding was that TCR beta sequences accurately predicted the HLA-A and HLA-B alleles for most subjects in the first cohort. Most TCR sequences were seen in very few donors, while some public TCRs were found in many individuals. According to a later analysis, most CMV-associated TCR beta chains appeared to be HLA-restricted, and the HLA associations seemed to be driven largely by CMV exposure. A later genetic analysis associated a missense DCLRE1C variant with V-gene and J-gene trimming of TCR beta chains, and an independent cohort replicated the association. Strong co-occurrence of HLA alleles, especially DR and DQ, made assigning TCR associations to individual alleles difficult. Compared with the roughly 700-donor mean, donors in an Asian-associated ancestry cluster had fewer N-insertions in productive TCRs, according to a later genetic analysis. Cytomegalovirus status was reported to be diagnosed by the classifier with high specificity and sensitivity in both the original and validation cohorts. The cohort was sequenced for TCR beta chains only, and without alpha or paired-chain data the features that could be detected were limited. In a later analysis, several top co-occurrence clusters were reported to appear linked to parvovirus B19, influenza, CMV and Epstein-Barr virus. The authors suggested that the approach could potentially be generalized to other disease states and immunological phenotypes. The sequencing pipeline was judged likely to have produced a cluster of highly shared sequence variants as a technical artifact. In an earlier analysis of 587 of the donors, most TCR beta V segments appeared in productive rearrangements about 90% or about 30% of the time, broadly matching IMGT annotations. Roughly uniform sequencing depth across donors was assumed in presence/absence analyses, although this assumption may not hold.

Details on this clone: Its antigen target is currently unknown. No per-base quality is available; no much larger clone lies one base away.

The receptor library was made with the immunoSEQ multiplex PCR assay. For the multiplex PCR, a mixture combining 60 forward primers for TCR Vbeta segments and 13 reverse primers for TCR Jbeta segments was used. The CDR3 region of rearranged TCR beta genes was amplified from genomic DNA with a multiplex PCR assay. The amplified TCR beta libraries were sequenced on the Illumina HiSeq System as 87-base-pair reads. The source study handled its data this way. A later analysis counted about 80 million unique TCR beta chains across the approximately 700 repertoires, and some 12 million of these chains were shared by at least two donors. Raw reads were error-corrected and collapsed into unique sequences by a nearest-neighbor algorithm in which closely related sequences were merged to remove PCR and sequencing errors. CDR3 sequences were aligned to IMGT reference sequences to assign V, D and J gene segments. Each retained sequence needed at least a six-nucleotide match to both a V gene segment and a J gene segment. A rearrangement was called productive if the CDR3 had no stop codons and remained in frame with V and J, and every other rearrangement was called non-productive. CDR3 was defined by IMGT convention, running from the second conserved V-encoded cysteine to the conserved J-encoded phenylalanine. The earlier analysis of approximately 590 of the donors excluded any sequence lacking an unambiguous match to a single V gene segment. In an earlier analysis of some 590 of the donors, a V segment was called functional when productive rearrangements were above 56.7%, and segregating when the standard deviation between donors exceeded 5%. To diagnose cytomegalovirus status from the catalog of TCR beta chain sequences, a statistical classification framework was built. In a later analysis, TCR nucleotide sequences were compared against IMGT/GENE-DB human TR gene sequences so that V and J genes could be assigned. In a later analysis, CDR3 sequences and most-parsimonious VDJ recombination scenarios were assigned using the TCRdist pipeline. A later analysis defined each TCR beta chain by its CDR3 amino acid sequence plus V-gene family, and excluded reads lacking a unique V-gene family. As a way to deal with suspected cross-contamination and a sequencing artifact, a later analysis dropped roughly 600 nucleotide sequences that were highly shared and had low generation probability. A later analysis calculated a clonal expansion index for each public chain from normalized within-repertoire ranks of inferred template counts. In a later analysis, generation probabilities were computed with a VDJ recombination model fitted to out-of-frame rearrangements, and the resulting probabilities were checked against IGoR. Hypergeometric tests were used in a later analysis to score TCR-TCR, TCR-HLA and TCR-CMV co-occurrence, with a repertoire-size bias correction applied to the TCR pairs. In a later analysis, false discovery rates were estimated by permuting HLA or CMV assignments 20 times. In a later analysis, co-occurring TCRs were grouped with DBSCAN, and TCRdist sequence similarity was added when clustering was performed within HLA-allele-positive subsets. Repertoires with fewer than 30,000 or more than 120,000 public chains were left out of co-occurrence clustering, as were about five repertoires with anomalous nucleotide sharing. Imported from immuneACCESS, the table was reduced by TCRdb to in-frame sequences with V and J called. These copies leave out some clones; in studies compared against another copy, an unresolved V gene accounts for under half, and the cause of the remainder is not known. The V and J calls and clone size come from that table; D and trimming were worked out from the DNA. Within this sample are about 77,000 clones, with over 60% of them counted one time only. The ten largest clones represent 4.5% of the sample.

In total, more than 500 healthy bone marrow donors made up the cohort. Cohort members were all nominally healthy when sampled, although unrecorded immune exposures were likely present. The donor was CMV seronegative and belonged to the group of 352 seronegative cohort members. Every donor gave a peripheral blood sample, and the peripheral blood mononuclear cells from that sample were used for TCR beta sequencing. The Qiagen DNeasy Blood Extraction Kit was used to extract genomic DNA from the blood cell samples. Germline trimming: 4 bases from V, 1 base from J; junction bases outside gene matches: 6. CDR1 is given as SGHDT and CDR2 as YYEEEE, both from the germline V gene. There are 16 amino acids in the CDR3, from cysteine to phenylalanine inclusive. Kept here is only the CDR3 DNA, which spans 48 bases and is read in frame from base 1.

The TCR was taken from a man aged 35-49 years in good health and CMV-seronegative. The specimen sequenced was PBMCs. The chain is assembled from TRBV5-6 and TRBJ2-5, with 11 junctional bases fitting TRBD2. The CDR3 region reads CASSIGGTSGQETQYF. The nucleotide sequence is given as TGTGCCAGCAGCATAGGGGGGACTAGCGGCCAAGAGACCCAGTACTTC.